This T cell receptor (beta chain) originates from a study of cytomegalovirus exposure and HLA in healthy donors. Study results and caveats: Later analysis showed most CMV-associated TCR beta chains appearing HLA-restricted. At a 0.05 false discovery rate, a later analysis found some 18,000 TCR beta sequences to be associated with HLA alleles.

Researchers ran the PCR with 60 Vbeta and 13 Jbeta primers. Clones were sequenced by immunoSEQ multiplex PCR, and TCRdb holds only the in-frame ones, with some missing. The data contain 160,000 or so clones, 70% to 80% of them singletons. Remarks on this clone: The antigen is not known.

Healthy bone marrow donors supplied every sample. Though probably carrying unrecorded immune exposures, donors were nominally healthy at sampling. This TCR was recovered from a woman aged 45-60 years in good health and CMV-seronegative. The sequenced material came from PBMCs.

CDR3 sequence reads: CASSPQSQITGELFF. As DNA, the CDR3 is TGTGCCAGCAGCCCACAATCACAGATCACCGGGGAGCTGTTTTTT. The V gene is TRBV7-2, the J gene TRBJ2-2; D not resolved. This CDR3 region has 15 residues. Germline V lookup: CDR1 SGHTA, CDR2 FQGNSA. V was clipped by 5 bases and J by 4 bases, with 14 bases between them.